This T cell receptor (beta chain) stems from a study of cytomegalovirus exposure and HLA in healthy donors. Overall study: Falling in the Caucasian-associated ancestry cluster were about 83% of under 450 genotyped donors. Study results and limitations: The study assumed roughly uniform donor sequencing depth for presence/absence analyses. Analyzed later, association rates of TCRs varied across HLA loci, with DRB1 most and HLA-C fewest.

Turning to this clone: Its cognate antigen is unknown.

PCR involved 60 Vbeta and 13 Jbeta primers. This table comes from immunoSEQ multiplex PCR, and its TCRdb copy is limited to in-frame clones, with some not included. Among about 160,000 clones, 75% to 90% were seen once, and the ten largest hold approximately 2.1%. The CDR3 loop spans 12 amino acids. Germline values: CDR1 SGHAT, CDR2 FQDESV (reference sequence). The V end lost 2 bases, the J end lost 2 bases, and 2 bases lay between the germline ends. The genes are TRBV11-1 and TRBJ2-3; D ambiguous. The TCR originated in a woman in her late teens or twenties in good health and CMV-seronegative. The sample was PBMCs. The chain's CDR3 is CASSLYTDTQYF. Here the CDR3 DNA reads TGTGCCAGCAGCTTATACACAGATACGCAGTATTTT.